This T cell receptor beta chain is drawn from a study of control samples from healthy donors and cancer patients. Trimming pared 7 bases from V and 6 bases from J, leaving 19 bases between. Per germline, CDR1 MNHEY and CDR2 SMNVEV (reference sequence). This CDR3 contains 15 residues. This clone was counted a few times. The protocol was immunoSEQ multiplex PCR, while the TCRdb copy is restricted to in-frame clones and leaves out a portion. The table records 40,000 to 65,000 clones, approximately 90% of them present only once. The sequence derives from a man in his 60s with head and neck cancer. The chain couples TRBV27 to TRBJ2-1, with D perhaps matching TRBD2 (5 bases). The sample consisted of PBMCs. The CDR3 DNA follows: TGTGCCAGCACCCTAGCTGGTAGCGTGGGCAATGAGCAGTTCTTC. Protein: CASTLAGSVGNEQFF.